Shown below are 24 T cell receptor beta chains from a single sample sequenced in a study of blood T cell repertoires in COVID-19. Sequencing was performed with immunoSEQ multiplex PCR; in TCRdb, only in-frame clones are kept and a portion is missing. The profile shows over 150,000 clones, about 80% of them singletons. Sequencing was carried out using PBMCs or T cells enriched from blood (not recorded which). Every receptor here comes from a man aged 40-49 years who had recovered from COVID-19.

The chain links TRBV25-1 to TRBJ1-2, with 7 bases identical to TRBD1. The CDR3 contains 12 residues. In germline, CDR1 is MGHDK, CDR2 SYGVNS. The ends lost 5 bases at V and 4 bases at J; junction bases unmatched: 1. The CDR3 sequence: CASSWDSYGYTF. Here the CDR3 DNA reads TGTGCCAGCAGTTGGGACAGCTATGGCTACACCTTC.

This sequence joins TRBV2 and TRBJ2-2, with a possible D match to TRBD1 (6 bases). From germline, CDR1 is SNHLY and CDR2 FYNNEI. The CDR3 has 14 residues. The V and J ends lost 2 bases and 5 bases respectively, with 9 bases between them. The chain's CDR3 is CASSENRETGELFF. In DNA form, the CDR3 reads TGTGCCAGCAGTGAAAACAGGGAAACCGGGGAGCTGTTTTTT.

The genes are TRBV19 and TRBJ2-6; 7 bases map to TRBD1. There are 17 residues in the CDR3. Germline values: CDR1 LNHDA, CDR2 SQIVND (reference sequence). With 3 bases clipped from V and 0 bases from J, the junction kept 5 bases outside the gene matches. As DNA, the CDR3 is TGTGCCAGTAGTATTCAGGCAGGGGGCTCTGGGGCCAACGTCCTGACTTTC. Its protein product is CASSIQAGGSGANVLTF. Using reference TRBV19 and TRBJ2-6 for the parts outside the CDR3, the full variable domain is DGGITQSPKYLFRKEGQNVTLSCEQNLNHDAMYWYRQDPGQGLRLIYYSQIVNDFQKGDIAEGYSVSREKKESFPLTVTSAQKNPTAFYLCASSIQAGGSGANVLTFGAGSRLTVL.

This clone is a singleton in its sample. This chain connects TRBV7-9 to TRBJ2-5; the match to TRBD1 covers 9 bases. Trimming removed 3 bases from V and 4 bases from J; junction bases left unmatched: 6. Looked up from germline, CDR1 is SEHNR and CDR2 is FQNEAQ (reference sequence). CDR3 length: 15 residues. The CDR3 sequence: CASSLGTGRGETQYF. CDR3 nucleotide sequence: TGTGCCAGCAGCTTGGGGACAGGGAGGGGAGAGACCCAGTACTTC.

The V and J genes are TRBV18 and TRBJ2-7, with 9 bases matching TRBD1. Per germline, CDR1 KGHSH and CDR2 LQKENI. Trimming removed 3 bases from V and 3 bases from J; junction bases left unmatched: 6. The CDR3 extends over 15 amino acids. CDR3 sequence: CASSPSGTGIYEQYF. As DNA, the CDR3 is TGTGCCAGCTCACCCTCCGGGACAGGGATCTACGAGCAGTACTTC.

The V gene is TRBV20-1, the J gene TRBJ2-1, with 10 nucleotides matching TRBD1. This CDR3 spans 17 amino acids. After removal of 3 bases from V and 4 bases from J, the junction contained 12 bases not matched to a gene. Germline values: CDR1 DFQATT, CDR2 SNEGSKA (reference sequence). The CDR3 DNA reads as TGCAGTGCTAGTTTAGCGGGACAGGGGATTTCGTACAATGAGCAGTTCTTC. Translation gives CSASLAGQGISYNEQFF.

The V and J genes are TRBV15 and TRBJ1-4, with 7 bases fitting TRBD1. Germline CDR1 reads LNHNV; CDR2 reads YYDKDF (reference sequence). V trimming: 1 base; J trimming: 8 bases; junction bases outside the gene matches: 4. This CDR3 has 14 residues. The CDR3, as DNA: TGTGCCACCAGCAGAGGACAGGGAGGAGAAAAACTGTTTTTT. It codes for CATSRGQGGEKLFF.

The V call is TRBV5-6, the J call TRBJ2-2; D not certain. The CDR3 runs 14 residues. Germline lookup yields CDR1 SGHDT and CDR2 YYEEEE. Trimming removed 4 bases at V and 0 bases at J, with 7 bases between. In DNA, the CDR3 is TGTGCCAGCAGCGGCCCCGCGAACACCGGGGAGCTGTTTTTT. Translating it yields CASSGPANTGELFF.

The chain combines TRBV19 with TRBJ1-1; 8 nucleotides align to TRBD1. V lost 6 bases and J lost 4; bases outside the gene matches: 4. The CDR3 contains 13 residues. CDR1 is LNHDA, CDR2 SQIVND, per germline (reference sequence). CDR3 sequence (DNA): TGTGCCAGTAGGACGGACAGGGCCACTGAAGCTTTCTTT. Its protein is CASRTDRATEAFF.

This clone was observed a handful of times. The V and J genes are TRBV4-2 and TRBJ1-4; no clear D gene. The germline gives CDR1 LGHNA, CDR2 YNFKEQ. V lost 0 bases to trimming and J lost 0 bases, with 14 bases between them. CDR3 length: 18 residues. Here the CDR3 DNA reads TGTGCCAGCAGCCAAGAGGAGCTCTTGTACTCAACTAATGAAAAACTGTTTTTT. Its translation is CASSQEELLYSTNEKLFF.

The chain recombines TRBV4-3 with TRBJ2-3; maybe TRBD2 (5 bases). The CDR3 sequence is 17 residues long. CDR1 and CDR2 from the germline V gene are LGHNA and YSLEER. V lost 3 bases and J lost 4, with 20 bases in between. CDR3: CASSHGRGRPGADTQYF. DNA for the CDR3: TGCGCCAGCAGCCACGGTCGGGGTAGACCCGGGGCAGATACGCAGTATTTT.

This clone occurred a few times. The chain employs TRBV7-9 and TRBJ2-2; a possible D gene is TRBD1 (5 bases). V lost 3 bases, J lost 1 base, and 18 bases lay in between. The CDR3 is 18 amino acids. Germline CDR1 SEHNR, CDR2 FQNEAQ (reference sequence). CDR3 in DNA: TGTGCCAGCAGCTTTAGTGCAGGGCTAAGTTTGAACACCGGGGAGCTGTTTTTT. Amino acid sequence: CASSFSAGLSLNTGELFF.

The sample holds one count of this clone. The gene calls are TRBV5-1 and TRBJ1-1, with no clear D. Trimming removed 2 bases from V and 8 bases from J, with 10 bases in between. Per the germline V gene, CDR1 is SGHRS and CDR2 is YFSETQ. CDR3 length: 12 residues. The CDR3 DNA sequence: TGCGCCAGCAGCTTTTCTAGTGACGAAGCTTTCTTT. This codes for CASSFSSDEAFF.

V gene TRBV4-1 combines with J gene TRBJ2-5, with a weak D call TRBD2 (5 bases). This CDR3 contains 15 residues. Per the germline V gene, CDR1 is MGHRA and CDR2 is YSYEKL. V lost 0 bases, J lost 4 bases, and 12 bases lay in between. The CDR3 region has the DNA TGCGCCAGCAGCCAAGATGGCTCTGGAGGAGAGACCCAGTACTTC. This codes for CASSQDGSGGETQYF.

Concerning this clone itself: At one end the junction does not follow the germline gene, possibly because of a read error. The chain combines TRBV7-7 with TRBJ2-1; TRBD2 matches at 7 bases. Germline lookup yields CDR1 SSHAT and CDR2 FNYEAQ (reference sequence). The CDR3 consists of 15 residues. CDR3 DNA: TGTGCTAGCAGCCTGGGGACTAACCGACGCGATGAGCAGTTCTTC. The encoded protein is CASSLGTNRRDEQFF. Using reference TRBV7-7 and TRBJ2-1 for the parts outside the CDR3, the full variable domain is GAGVSQSPRYKVTKRGQDVTLRCDPISSHATLYWYQQALGQGPEFLTYFNYEAQPDKSGLPSDRFSAERPEGSISTLTIQRTEQRDSAMYRCASSLGTNRRDEQFFGPGTRLTVL.

This clone was picked up one time. This chain links TRBV2 with TRBJ2-3; TRBD2 is a possible D gene (6 bases). Trimming left V 2 bases short and J 6 bases short, with 24 bases between. CDR1 SNHLY and CDR2 FYNNEI come from the germline V gene. This CDR3 has 18 residues. CDR3 region: CASSEQLTMRAGRDTQYF. CDR3 DNA sequence: TGTGCCAGCAGTGAACAGTTAACTATGCGGGCGGGACGGGATACGCAGTATTTT.

This chain uses TRBV11-2 with TRBJ1-2, with 9 bases identical to TRBD1. The CDR3 loop spans 15 amino acids. CDR1 and CDR2 (germline): SGHAT, FQNNGV. V gave up 4 bases and J gave up 3 bases; unmatched junction bases: 6. Written as DNA, the CDR3 is TGTGCCAGCAGCTATGCGGACAGGGGCCACTATGGCTACACCTTC. Its translation is CASSYADRGHYGYTF.

V is TRBV5-8 and J is TRBJ2-2; D perhaps matches TRBD1 (6 bases). The germline V and J ends were trimmed by 4 bases and 5 bases, with 15 bases remaining between them. CDR1 SGHTS and CDR2 YDEGEE come from the germline V gene. CDR3 length: 15 residues. The CDR3 DNA reads TGTGCCAGCAGCCCCGGACAGAGTGATACCGGGGAGCTGTTTTTT. Translating it yields CASSPGQSDTGELFF.

The V call is TRBV2, the J call TRBJ2-3, with 7 nucleotides matching TRBD2. The V and J ends lost 0 bases and 6 bases, in that order; junction bases with no gene match: 12. The CDR3 spans 17 residues. Germline-derived CDR1 and CDR2 are SNHLY and FYNNEI. Here the CDR3 reads CASSEAYHRGDRDTQYF. The CDR3 bases are TGTGCCAGCAGTGAAGCTTATCACCGGGGGGACCGGGATACGCAGTATTTT.

The chain combines TRBV19 with TRBJ2-7; a possible D gene is TRBD2 (6 bases). Trimming took off 1 base at V and 2 bases at J, with 15 bases between the two ends. The germline V gene encodes CDR1 LNHDA and CDR2 SQIVND (reference sequence). The CDR3 runs to 16 residues. For the CDR3, the DNA is TGTGCCAGTAGTATAGGGTCGACATCGGGGGCCTACGAGCAGTACTTC. This sequence encodes CASSIGSTSGAYEQYF.

V and J are TRBV11-2 and TRBJ1-2; weak D call: TRBD1 (5 bases). The CDR3 has 14 amino acids. Germline V gives CDR1 SGHAT, CDR2 FQNNGV. V gave up 0 bases and J gave up 2 bases, with 7 bases separating them. CDR3 residues: CASSLDAGNYGYTF. The CDR3 nucleotides read TGTGCCAGCAGCTTAGATGCAGGGAACTATGGCTACACCTTC.

The chain is built from TRBV6-5 and TRBJ1-2, with 10 bases identical to TRBD1. This CDR3 contains 14 residues. CDR1 MNHEY and CDR2 SVGAGI come from the germline V gene. Trimming at V came to 5 bases and at J to 8 bases, leaving 8 bases not matched to a gene. The CDR3 DNA reads as TGTGCCAGCAGTCCACCGGGACAGGGGCCGGGCTACACCTTC. This encodes CASSPPGQGPGYTF.

V is TRBV28 and J is TRBJ2-7; 10 positions match TRBD1. V was pared by 5 bases and J by 7 bases, with 14 bases of the junction left unmatched. Germline CDR1 is MDHEN and CDR2 is SYDVKM. The CDR3 is made up of 16 amino acids. The CDR3, as DNA: TGTGCCAGCAGTCAAACCGGGACAGGGGTTTATGGAGAGCAGTACTTC. Amino acids: CASSQTGTGVYGEQYF.

The chain has TRBV19 and TRBJ1-5; D not certain. The CDR3 sequence is 17 residues long. Trimming stripped 3 bases from V and 0 bases from J, with 15 bases between. Germline loops: CDR1 LNHDA, CDR2 SQIVND (reference sequence). The CDR3 DNA reads as TGTGCCAGTAGTATGGGAGGGAACCCCTATAGCAATCAGCCCCAGCATTTT. It translates to CASSMGGNPYSNQPQHF.